A single sample gave rise to the 22 T cell receptor beta chains below, sequenced in a study of cytomegalovirus exposure and HLA in healthy donors. Here immunoSEQ multiplex PCR was the method, and the copy in TCRdb shows in-frame clones only, minus some. The table shows about 240,000 clones, with 75% to 90% occurring only once. Sequencing input: PBMCs. These receptor sequences come from a woman aged 30 to 39 in good health and CMV-seropositive.

The gene calls are TRBV29-1 and TRBJ1-1, with TRBD1 matching over 10 bases. The trim removed 7 bases at V and 8 bases at J, leaving 4 bases unmatched. Germline-derived CDR1 and CDR2 are SQVTM and ANQGSEA. The CDR3 runs 11 residues. The CDR3 sequence is CSALTGGEAFF. In nucleotides, the CDR3 is TGCAGCGCCCTGACAGGGGGCGAAGCTTTCTTT. Full variable domain (remainder filled in from reference TRBV29-1 and TRBJ1-1): SAVISQKPSRDICQRGTSLTIQCQVDSQVTMMFWYRQQPGQSLTLIATANQGSEATYESGFVIDKFPISRPNLTFSTLTVSNMSPEDSSIYLCSALTGGEAFFGQGTRLTVV.

The chain carries TRBV5-1 and TRBJ2-7; weak D call: TRBD1 (6 bases). The CDR3 runs 16 residues. V was clipped by 0 bases and J by 7 bases, with 20 bases between them. Germline V gene sequence: CDR1 SGHRS, CDR2 YFSETQ. This chain's CDR3 is CASSLVLGGNLGEQYF. The CDR3 nucleotides are TGCGCCAGCAGCTTGGTGTTAGGGGGAAACCTGGGGGAGCAGTACTTC.

This clone was observed a single time. The chain carries TRBV19 and TRBJ2-7; 7 bases map to TRBD2. Germline-derived CDR1 and CDR2 are LNHDA and SQIVND (reference sequence). V shed 1 base, J shed 0 bases, and the junction held 6 bases outside the gene matches. The CDR3 runs 16 residues. CDR3 protein: CASSIVGGTDSYEQYF. The CDR3 nucleotides read TGTGCCAGTAGTATAGTGGGGGGGACGGACTCCTACGAGCAGTACTTC.

The chain couples TRBV27 to TRBJ2-7; 9 bases are shared with TRBD2. Trimming cost V 6 bases and J 4 bases; bases outside gene matches: 7. The CDR3 totals 14 residues. Germline CDR1 MNHEY, CDR2 SMNVEV (reference sequence). The CDR3 is CASSSGLASYEQYF. CDR3 nucleotide sequence: TGTGCCAGCAGCTCCGGACTAGCGTCGTACGAGCAGTACTTC.

The genes are TRBV7-6 and TRBJ2-7; D call uncertain. V was shortened by 4 bases and J by 3 bases, with 16 bases between the two germline ends. The CDR3 has 15 amino acids. Germline V gives CDR1 SGHVS, CDR2 FNYEAQ. CDR3 region: CASSSLTSPYYEQYF. The CDR3 nucleotides are TGTGCCAGCAGCTCACTAACATCCCCATACTACGAGCAGTACTTC.

The V and J genes are TRBV27 and TRBJ1-1, with TRBD1 as a possible D gene (5 bases). Trimming left V 2 bases short and J 4 bases short, with 11 bases between. The CDR3 runs 14 residues. CDR1 is MNHEY, CDR2 SMNVEV, per germline (reference sequence). The CDR3 here is CASSLGWGGTEAFF. The CDR3 region has the DNA TGTGCCAGCAGTTTAGGATGGGGGGGCACTGAAGCTTTCTTT.

The V and J genes are TRBV10-3 and TRBJ2-3; no clear D. This CDR3 has 18 residues. Trimming removed 5 bases from V and 2 bases from J, with 23 bases in between. Germline assignment: CDR1 ENHRY and CDR2 SYGVKD. CDR3 loop: CAISISGYGQKHTDTQYF. In DNA, the CDR3 is TGTGCCATCAGTATCTCTGGGTATGGGCAGAAACACACAGATACGCAGTATTTT.

The rearrangement uses TRBV6-6 and TRBJ1-2; no clear D. CDR3 length: 13 residues. Trimming cost V 3 bases and J 8 bases, with 13 bases left between them. The V gene's germline CDR1 is MNHNY and CDR2 SVGAGI (reference sequence). This CDR3 is CASSYSGLEGYTF. The CDR3 coding sequence is TGTGCCAGCAGTTATTCCGGGTTAGAAGGCTACACCTTC.

This clone was counted ten times or more. The sample holds other DNA sequences that translate to the same CDR3. The chain combines TRBV9 with TRBJ2-7; 7 bases are a match to TRBD1. This CDR3 is 14 amino acids long. CDR1 and CDR2 (germline): SGDLS, YYNGEE. V lost 2 bases to trimming and J lost 2 bases; unmatched junction nucleotides: 4. The CDR3 protein is CASSVQGVPYEQYF. The CDR3 DNA reads as TGTGCCAGCAGCGTTCAGGGGGTACCCTACGAGCAGTACTTC.

This chain uses TRBV5-1 with TRBJ1-3; TRBD1 matches at 7 bases. Germline-derived CDR1 and CDR2 are SGHRS and YFSETQ. The V gene end was trimmed by 6 bases and the J gene end by 2 bases; junction bases not matched to a gene: 5. The CDR3 covers 14 residues. The CDR3 coding sequence is TGCGCCAGCACCGCCGGGACAGCTGGAAACACCATATATTTT. It encodes CASTAGTAGNTIYF.

The gene calls are TRBV19 and TRBJ2-5; 11 positions agree with TRBD2. The CDR3 spans 15 residues. J lost 4 bases, V lost 2 bases, and 3 bases had no gene match. Germline lookup yields CDR1 LNHDA and CDR2 SQIVND (reference sequence). The CDR3 sequence: CASSILLAGAETQYF. The DNA of the CDR3 is TGTGCCAGTAGTATATTACTAGCGGGAGCAGAGACCCAGTACTTC.

This clone turned up a few times. The rearrangement joins TRBV5-4 to TRBJ2-7; tentative D call: TRBD1 (5 bases). CDR1 is SGHNT, CDR2 YYREEE, per germline (reference sequence). The CDR3 consists of 12 residues. The germline V and J ends were trimmed by 7 bases and 5 bases, with 13 bases remaining between them. The DNA for the CDR3 is TGTGCCAGCGGGCAGGGAACCCACGAGCAGTACTTC. Translation gives CASGQGTHEQYF.

The J gene is TRBJ2-3, the V gene TRBV5-1; D gene ambiguous. From germline, CDR1 is SGHRS and CDR2 YFSETQ. The V gene lost 5 bases and the J gene lost 4 bases, with 14 bases spanning the gap. This CDR3 has 14 amino acids. Here the CDR3 reads CASSQADLSDTQYF. The CDR3 nucleotides are TGCGCCAGCAGTCAAGCCGACTTGTCAGATACGCAGTATTTT.

The genes are TRBV5-1 and TRBJ1-5; TRBD1 agrees at 8 bases. CDR1 and CDR2 (germline): SGHRS, YFSETQ. Unmatched junction bases numbered 6, after V lost 0 bases and J lost 1 base. CDR3 length equals 17 residues. The CDR3 DNA reads as TGCGCCAGCAGCTTGGATCCACAGGGGGTAAGCAATCAGCCCCAGCATTTT. Translation: CASSLDPQGVSNQPQHF. Based on the CDR3 plus reference TRBV5-1 and TRBJ1-5, the full variable domain is KAGVTQTPRYLIKTRGQQVTLSCSPISGHRSVSWYQQTPGQGLQFLFEYFSETQRNKGNFPGRFSGRQFSNSRSEMNVSTLELGDSALYLCASSLDPQGVSNQPQHFGDGTRLSIL.

CDR3: CASSSTIGLAGVTYNEQFF. The DNA of the CDR3 is TGTGCCAGCAGCTCCACTATAGGACTAGCGGGAGTCACCTACAATGAGCAGTTCTTC. V usage is TRBV7-8 and J usage is TRBJ2-1; 13 nucleotides agree with TRBD2. This CDR3 is 19 amino acids long. V was clipped by 4 bases and J by 2 bases; unmatched bases: 11. Germline V gene sequence: CDR1 SGHVS, CDR2 FQNEAQ.

The chain recombines TRBV28 with TRBJ1-4; the D is unclear. The CDR3 length is 16 residues. CDR1 is MDHEN, CDR2 SYDVKM, per germline. Trimming stripped 2 bases from V and 0 bases from J, with 10 bases between. The CDR3 DNA is TGTGCCAGCAGTTTAGGAGGCCGTGCAACTAATGAAAAACTGTTTTTT. It specifies CASSLGGRATNEKLFF.

The chain joins TRBV11-2 to TRBJ1-2, with D possibly being TRBD1 (6 bases). Germline V gene sequence: CDR1 SGHAT, CDR2 FQNNGV. Trimming shortened V by 5 bases and J by 4 bases, and 17 bases separated the two germline ends. The CDR3 is made up of 15 amino acids. CDR3 residues: CASSAELGRGYGYTF. The DNA for the CDR3 is TGTGCCAGCAGCGCCGAATTGGGCAGGGGCTATGGCTACACCTTC.

The rearrangement joins TRBV5-1 to TRBJ1-3, with no clear D. The CDR3 consists of 17 residues. Germline V gives CDR1 SGHRS, CDR2 YFSETQ. V shed 1 base and J shed 0 bases, with 14 bases lying between them. In nucleotides, the CDR3 is TGCGCCAGCAGCTTGTGGGGAGTGGAAACCTCTGGAAACACCATATATTTT. Translated, it gives CASSLWGVETSGNTIYF.

The rearrangement links TRBV7-8 to TRBJ2-2; 10 nucleotides agree with TRBD2. With 5 bases clipped from V and 7 bases from J, the junction kept 7 bases outside the gene matches. Germline CDR1 is SGHVS and CDR2 is FQNEAQ. This CDR3 is 15 amino acids long. CDR3 DNA: TGTGCCAGCAGCCCCGATACTAGCGGGGTCGGGGAGCTGTTTTTT. This sequence encodes CASSPDTSGVGELFF.

V usage is TRBV21-1 and J usage is TRBJ1-2; the table's D call, TRBD1, was not checked against the DNA. TRBV21-1 is reported as a pseudogene. The CDR3 totals 14 residues. CDR3 region: CASSCRQGSRGYTF. In nucleotides, the CDR3 is TGTGCCAGCAGCTGCCGACAGGGTTCACGCGGCTACACCTTC.

The chain links TRBV5-4 to TRBJ2-3; the D gene is possibly TRBD2 (6 bases). The CDR3 is made up of 15 amino acids. Trimming stripped 3 bases from V and 3 bases from J, with 14 bases between. Germline assignment: CDR1 SGHNT and CDR2 YYREEE (reference sequence). CDR3: CASSSAAGFTDTQYF. The DNA of the CDR3 is TGTGCCAGCAGCTCCGCCGCGGGGTTTACAGATACGCAGTATTTT.

J is TRBJ1-1 and V is TRBV18, with 7 bases matching TRBD1. In germline, CDR1 is KGHSH, CDR2 LQKENI. The V gene end was trimmed by 2 bases and the J gene end by 5 bases; junction bases not matched to a gene: 8. This CDR3 spans 15 amino acids. This chain's CDR3 is CASSPSEARGTEAFF. The CDR3 DNA is TGTGCCAGCTCACCAAGTGAGGCCAGGGGGACTGAAGCTTTCTTT.